The 19 T cell receptor beta chains below all came from one sample that was sequenced in a study of cytomegalovirus exposure and HLA in healthy donors. 13 Jbeta primers and 60 Vbeta primers were used for the PCR. Data came from immunoSEQ multiplex PCR; TCRdb stores just in-frame clones and leaves some out. Of fewer than 150,000 clones in the sample, about four fifths are singletons; the top ten hold 2% to 2.5%. Sequencing input: PBMCs. The receptor source for this set is a man aged 25-45 years in good health and CMV-seronegative.

V and J are TRBV5-1 and TRBJ1-2; 12 bases are shared with TRBD1. Germline V gene data show CDR1 as SGHRS and CDR2 as YFSETQ. CDR3 length equals 15 residues. The junction had 1 base not matched to a gene; V was cut back by 0 bases and J by 4 bases. The CDR3 spells CASSLGGQGAYGYTF. DNA of the CDR3: TGCGCCAGCAGCTTGGGGGGACAGGGGGCCTATGGCTACACCTTC.

The chain combines TRBV5-1 with TRBJ1-2; 7 positions match TRBD1. Germline V CDR1 and CDR2: SGHRS, YFSETQ. The CDR3 covers 13 residues. V was pared by 4 bases and J by 6 bases, with 6 bases of the junction left unmatched. The CDR3 region is CASSPGTANGYTF. The CDR3 bases are TGCGCCAGCAGCCCGGGGACAGCCAATGGCTACACCTTC.

The chain couples TRBV19 to TRBJ2-5, with a weak D call TRBD1 (6 bases). Germline V CDR1 and CDR2: LNHDA, SQIVND (reference sequence). Trimming pared 6 bases from V and 1 base from J, leaving 12 bases between. CDR3 length equals 14 residues. DNA for the CDR3: TGTGCCAGTAGGACACAGGGTGGCCAAGAGACCCAGTACTTC. Its translation is CASRTQGGQETQYF.

The V gene is TRBV2, the J gene TRBJ1-1; tentative D call: TRBD1 (5 bases). CDR3 length equals 15 residues. Germline V gives CDR1 SNHLY, CDR2 FYNNEI. Trimming removed 6 bases from V and 0 bases from J, with 14 bases in between. DNA of the CDR3: TGTGCCAGCAGAGCTGACAGCTCCATGAACACTGAAGCTTTCTTT. Protein sequence: CASRADSSMNTEAFF.

The gene calls are TRBV28 and TRBJ2-3; TRBD2 aligns across 9 bases. Germline values: CDR1 MDHEN, CDR2 SYDVKM. CDR3 length: 13 amino acids. The J segment lost 5 bases and the V segment lost 5 bases, leaving 2 bases of the junction unmatched. The DNA for the CDR3 is TGTGCCAGCAGTGGGACTAGCCGAGATACGCAGTATTTT. Protein product: CASSGTSRDTQYF. The full variable domain, its missing parts supplied by reference TRBV28 and TRBJ2-3, is DVKVTQSSRYLVKRTGEKVFLECVQDMDHENMFWYRQDPGLGLRLIYFSYDVKMKEKGDIPEGYSVSREKKERFSLILESASTNQTSMYLCASSGTSRDTQYFGPGTRLTVL.

J is TRBJ2-3 and V is TRBV6-1; 8 bases align to TRBD1. The V segment lost 9 bases and the J segment 2 bases; nucleotides outside the gene matches: 4. The CDR3 runs to 13 residues. Germline CDR1 and CDR2: MNHNS and SASEGT. The CDR3 nucleotides are TGTGCCAGAGGACAGGGTGACACAGATACGCAGTATTTT. Encoded protein: CARGQGDTDTQYF.

The V gene is TRBV29-1, the J gene TRBJ2-2; 10 bases fit TRBD2. Germline V gene lookup returns CDR1 SQVTM and CDR2 ANQGSEA. The V gene end was trimmed by 5 bases and the J gene end by 5 bases; junction bases not matched to a gene: 2. The CDR3 consists of 13 residues. CDR3 sequence: CSVIAGGTGELFF. The CDR3 nucleotides are TGCAGCGTTATAGCGGGAGGAACCGGGGAGCTGTTTTTT.

V is TRBV7-8 and J is TRBJ2-5; D unresolved. There are 12 residues in the CDR3. Trimming left V 1 base short and J 5 bases short, with 5 bases between. Germline V gene sequence: CDR1 SGHVS, CDR2 FQNEAQ. The CDR3 region is CASSLVSETQYF. CDR3 DNA sequence: TGTGCCAGCAGCTTAGTATCTGAGACCCAGTACTTC.

The V and J genes are TRBV10-2 and TRBJ2-7; D unresolved. Germline V lookup: CDR1 WSHSY, CDR2 SAAADI. The CDR3 sequence is 12 residues long. The V end was cut by 3 bases, the J end by 2 bases, with 5 bases between. The CDR3 DNA follows: TGCGCCAGCAGTGAATCTCCCTACGAGCAGTACTTC. Its translation is CASSESPYEQYF.

The genes are TRBV19 and TRBJ2-1, with 7 bases that match TRBD2. Germline CDR1 LNHDA, CDR2 SQIVND (reference sequence). V was pared by 8 bases and J by 0 bases, with 1 base of the junction left unmatched. The CDR3 spans 13 residues. The CDR3 is CASGGVSYNEQFF. The CDR3 DNA is TGTGCCAGTGGGGGGGTCTCCTACAATGAGCAGTTCTTC. Full variable domain (outside the CDR3, taken from reference TRBV19 and TRBJ2-1): DGGITQSPKYLFRKEGQNVTLSCEQNLNHDAMYWYRQDPGQGLRLIYYSQIVNDFQKGDIAEGYSVSREKKESFPLTVTSAQKNPTAFYLCASGGVSYNEQFFGPGTRLTVL.

This CDR3 reads CASSHLGGDPGNTIYF. The CDR3 nucleotides are TGCGCCAGCAGCCACCTTGGGGGGGACCCTGGAAACACCATATATTTT. J is TRBJ1-3 and V is TRBV4-1; D is possibly TRBD1 (5 bases). V was pared by 3 bases and J by 2 bases, with 14 bases between. CDR1 is MGHRA, CDR2 YSYEKL, per germline. The CDR3 has 16 amino acids.

This clone has just a few counts. V usage is TRBV4-1 and J usage is TRBJ2-7; 7 positions match TRBD2. Looked up from germline, CDR1 is MGHRA and CDR2 is YSYEKL. Unmatched junction bases numbered 8, after V lost 3 bases and J lost 6 bases. This CDR3 contains 14 residues. The CDR3 protein is CASSQRTGLSEQYF. CDR3 nucleotides: TGCGCCAGCAGCCAGAGAACGGGACTATCCGAGCAGTACTTC.

The chain is built from TRBV5-4 and TRBJ2-3; the D gene is possibly TRBD2 (5 bases). The V and J ends lost 4 bases and 6 bases respectively, with 9 bases between them. CDR3 length: 12 residues. In germline, CDR1 is SGHNT, CDR2 YYREEE (reference sequence). The CDR3 protein is CASSPPGDTQYF. The CDR3 region has the DNA TGTGCCAGCAGCCCGCCGGGGGATACGCAGTATTTT.

This chain links TRBV10-3 with TRBJ2-5, with 9 bases fitting TRBD2. Germline CDR1 and CDR2: ENHRY and SYGVKD. The CDR3 consists of 16 residues. The J segment lost 5 bases and the V segment lost 6 bases, leaving 13 bases of the junction unmatched. The CDR3 loop reads CAISPRGGGARETQYF. The CDR3 DNA is TGTGCCATCAGCCCCCGGGGCGGGGGGGCCCGGGAGACCCAGTACTTC.

This clone was seen a single time. The chain has TRBV5-1 and TRBJ2-7; TRBD1 aligns across 11 bases. The CDR3 runs to 19 residues. In germline, CDR1 is SGHRS, CDR2 YFSETQ. With 0 bases clipped from V and 4 bases from J, the junction kept 15 bases outside the gene matches. The CDR3 nucleotides read TGCGCCAGCAGCTTGGCCGGAGGACAGGGGGCCGACGGTCGGTACGAGCAGTACTTC. Translation: CASSLAGGQGADGRYEQYF.

The chain links TRBV11-2 to TRBJ2-7, with D possibly TRBD2 on 6 matching bases. The length of the CDR3 is 14 residues. The germline V gene encodes CDR1 SGHAT and CDR2 FQNNGV. V was clipped by 4 bases and J by 4 bases, with 14 bases between them. CDR3 nucleotide sequence: TGTGCCAGCAGCTCCCCGGATAGCGGATACGAGCAGTACTTC. Protein product: CASSSPDSGYEQYF.

The J gene is TRBJ2-7, the V gene TRBV7-3; 8 bases agree with TRBD1. CDR3 size: 13 residues. The germline V gene has CDR1 SGHTA and CDR2 FQGTGA. V lost 5 bases to trimming and J lost 3 bases; unmatched junction nucleotides: 3. The CDR3 DNA reads TGTGCCAGCAGCGGAGGACAGGGCTACGAGCAGTACTTC. The encoded protein is CASSGGQGYEQYF.

The chain couples TRBV2 to TRBJ2-5; 10 bases fit TRBD1. Germline V gene lookup returns CDR1 SNHLY and CDR2 FYNNEI. CDR3 size: 15 residues. V shed 5 bases and J 5 bases; nucleotides not matched to a gene: 8. The CDR3 DNA is TGTGCCAGCAGTTTCCGGGACAGGGGCAGGGAGACCCAGTACTTC. Residues: CASSFRDRGRETQYF.

The chain combines TRBV18 with TRBJ1-1, with D uncertain. Trimming stripped 2 bases from V and 4 bases from J, with 11 bases between. The CDR3 sequence is 14 residues long. CDR1 and CDR2 from the germline V gene are KGHSH and LQKENI. DNA for the CDR3: TGTGCCAGCTCACCATCAGAGGGTGGCACTGAAGCTTTCTTT. It translates to CASSPSEGGTEAFF.